Given below is one T cell receptor (beta chain) in context. The sample comes from a study of blood T cell repertoires in COVID-19. The table came from immunoSEQ multiplex PCR; TCRdb's copy has only in-frame clones and leaves some out. Of about 88,000 clones in the sample, 90% were seen once. V was pared by 2 bases and J by 3 bases, with 9 bases between. The germline gives CDR1 SGDLS, CDR2 YYNGEE. The CDR3 spans 14 residues. The V and J genes are TRBV9 and TRBJ2-1; D ambiguous. The clonotype comes from a man in his 60s with acute or convalescent COVID-19. Specimen: peripheral blood. The DNA of the CDR3 is TGTGCCAGCAGCGTCGAGTGGAGCTACAATGAGCAGTTCTTC. Amino acids: CASSVEWSYNEQFF.